This T cell receptor beta chain was found in a study of T cells in Graves' hyperthyroidism and ophthalmopathy. About the research overall: At initial diagnosis, before any treatment had begun, peripheral blood was obtained.

Findings and caveats of the study: Expanded thyroid clonotypes (above 0.001) were mostly also found in blood.

Per germline, CDR1 MDHEN and CDR2 SYDVKM. This CDR3 contains 14 residues. Trimming shortened V by 4 bases and J by 8 bases, and 17 bases separated the two germline ends. A roughly 9.7 ml volume of fresh peripheral blood provided the PBMCs. This clonotype was observed a single time. Antigen: not known. RNA transcripts yielded amplified TCR beta CDR3 regions. The TCR CDR3 first-round RT-PCR relied on the HTBI primer set. TCRdb re-called the multiplex PCR reads with MiXCR, one entry per CDR3 protein. The sample yields 400,000 to 550,000 distinct CDR3 sequences, roughly 24% seen once. The chain links TRBV28 to TRBJ1-2; D may be TRBD1 (5 bases). This receptor was obtained from a woman aged 30 to 39 with Graves' ophthalmopathy. The sample consisted of blood. The CDR3 DNA reads TGTGCCAGCAGTTCTACCCGGGACCTGGACGGCTACACCTTC. It specifies CASSSTRDLDGYTF.